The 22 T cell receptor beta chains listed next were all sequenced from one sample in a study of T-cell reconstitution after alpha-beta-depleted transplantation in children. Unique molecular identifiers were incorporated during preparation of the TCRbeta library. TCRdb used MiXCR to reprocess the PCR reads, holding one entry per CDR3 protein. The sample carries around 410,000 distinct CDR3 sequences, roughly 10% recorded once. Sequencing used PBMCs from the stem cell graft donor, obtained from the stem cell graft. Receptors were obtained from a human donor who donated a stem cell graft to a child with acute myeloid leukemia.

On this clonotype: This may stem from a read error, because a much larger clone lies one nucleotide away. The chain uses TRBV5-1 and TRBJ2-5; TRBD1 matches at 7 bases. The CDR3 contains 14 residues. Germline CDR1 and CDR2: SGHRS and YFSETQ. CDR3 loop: CASSRGQREETQHF. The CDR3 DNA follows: TGCGCCAGCAGCAGGGGACAGCGAGAAGAGACCCAGCACTTC. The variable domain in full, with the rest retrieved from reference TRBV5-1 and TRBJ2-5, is KAGVTQTPRYLIKTRGQQVTLSCSPISGHRSVSWYQQTPGQGLQFLFEYFSETQRNKGNFPGRFSGRQFSNSRSEMNVSTLELGDSALYLCASSRGQREETQHFGPGTRLLVL.

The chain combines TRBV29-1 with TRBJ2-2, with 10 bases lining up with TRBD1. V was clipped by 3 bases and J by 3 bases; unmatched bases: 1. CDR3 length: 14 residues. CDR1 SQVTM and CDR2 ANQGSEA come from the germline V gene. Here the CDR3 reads CSVDGQGDTGELFF. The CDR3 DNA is TGCAGCGTTGACGGACAGGGGGACACCGGGGAGCTGTTTTTT.

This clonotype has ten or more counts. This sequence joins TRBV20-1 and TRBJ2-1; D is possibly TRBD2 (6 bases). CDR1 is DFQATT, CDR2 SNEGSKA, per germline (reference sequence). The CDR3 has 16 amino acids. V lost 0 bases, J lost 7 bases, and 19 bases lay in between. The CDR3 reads CSARDLERAIPNEQFF. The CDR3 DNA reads TGCAGTGCTAGAGATTTGGAGCGGGCCATTCCAAATGAGCAGTTCTTC.

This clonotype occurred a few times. The DNA for the CDR3 is TGCGCCAGCAGCCCTCCGGACAGGGGCTATGGCTACACCTTC. Translation: CASSPPDRGYGYTF. The rearrangement uses TRBV4-1 and TRBJ1-2; 9 bases match TRBD1. Per the germline V gene, CDR1 is MGHRA and CDR2 is YSYEKL. CDR3 length: 14 residues. V lost 4 bases, J lost 4 bases, and 4 bases stayed unmatched.

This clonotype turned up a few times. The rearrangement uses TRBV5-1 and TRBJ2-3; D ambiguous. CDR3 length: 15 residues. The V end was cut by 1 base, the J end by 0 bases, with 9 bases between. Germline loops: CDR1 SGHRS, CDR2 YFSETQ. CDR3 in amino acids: CASSLLGYSTDTQYF. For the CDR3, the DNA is TGCGCCAGCAGCTTGCTAGGATATAGCACAGATACGCAGTATTTT.

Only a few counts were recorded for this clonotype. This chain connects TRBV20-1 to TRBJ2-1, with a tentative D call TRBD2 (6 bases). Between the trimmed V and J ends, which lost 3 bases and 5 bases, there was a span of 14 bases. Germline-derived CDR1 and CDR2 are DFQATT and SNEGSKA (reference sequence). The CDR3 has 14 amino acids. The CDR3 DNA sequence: TGCAGTGCTAGTTCTAGCGTAGGGAACAATGAGCAGTTCTTC. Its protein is CSASSSVGNNEQFF.

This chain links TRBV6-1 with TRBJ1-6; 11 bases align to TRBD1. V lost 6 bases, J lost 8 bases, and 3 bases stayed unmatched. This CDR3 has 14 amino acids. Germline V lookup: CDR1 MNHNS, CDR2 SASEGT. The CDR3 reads CASRPGQGDSPLHF. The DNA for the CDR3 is TGTGCCAGCAGACCGGGACAGGGGGATTCACCCCTCCACTTT.

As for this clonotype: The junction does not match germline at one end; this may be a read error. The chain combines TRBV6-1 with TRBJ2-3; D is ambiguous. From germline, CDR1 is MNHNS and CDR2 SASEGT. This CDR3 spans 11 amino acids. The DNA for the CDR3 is TGTGCCAGCAGGGAAGTAGATACGCAGTATTTT. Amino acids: CASREVDTQYF.

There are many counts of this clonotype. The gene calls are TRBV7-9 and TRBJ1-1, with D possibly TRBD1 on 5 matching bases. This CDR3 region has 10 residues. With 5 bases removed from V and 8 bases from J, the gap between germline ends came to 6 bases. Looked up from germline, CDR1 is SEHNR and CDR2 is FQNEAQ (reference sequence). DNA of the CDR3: TGTGCCAGCAGCCAGGGAGAAGCTTTCTTT. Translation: CASSQGEAFF.

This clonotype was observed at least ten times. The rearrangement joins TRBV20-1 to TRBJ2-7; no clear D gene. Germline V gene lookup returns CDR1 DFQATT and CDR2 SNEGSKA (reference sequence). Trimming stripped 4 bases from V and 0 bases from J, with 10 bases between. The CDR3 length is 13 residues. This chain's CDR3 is CSATAPSSYEQYF. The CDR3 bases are TGCAGTGCTACTGCGCCAAGCTCCTACGAGCAGTACTTC.

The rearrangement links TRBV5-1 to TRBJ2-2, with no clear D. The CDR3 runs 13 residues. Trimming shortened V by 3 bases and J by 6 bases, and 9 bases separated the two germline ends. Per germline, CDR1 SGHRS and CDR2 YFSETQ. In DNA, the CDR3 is TGCGCCAGCAGCTCCCAAGTGGCCGGGGAGCTGTTTTTT. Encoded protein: CASSSQVAGELFF. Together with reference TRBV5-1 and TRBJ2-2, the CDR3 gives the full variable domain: KAGVTQTPRYLIKTRGQQVTLSCSPISGHRSVSWYQQTPGQGLQFLFEYFSETQRNKGNFPGRFSGRQFSNSRSEMNVSTLELGDSALYLCASSSQVAGELFFGEGSRLTVL.

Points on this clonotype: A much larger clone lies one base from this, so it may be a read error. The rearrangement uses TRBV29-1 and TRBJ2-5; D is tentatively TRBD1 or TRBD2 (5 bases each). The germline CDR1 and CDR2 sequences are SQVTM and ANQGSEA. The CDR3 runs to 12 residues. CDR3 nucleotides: TGCAGCGTCCCCGGACCCAGGGAGACCGAGTACTTC. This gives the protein CSVPGPRETEYF.

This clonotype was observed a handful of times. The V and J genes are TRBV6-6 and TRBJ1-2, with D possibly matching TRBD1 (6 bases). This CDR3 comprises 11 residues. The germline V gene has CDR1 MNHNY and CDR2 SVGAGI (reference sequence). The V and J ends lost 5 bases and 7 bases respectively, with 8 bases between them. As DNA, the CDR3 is TGTGCCAGCAGTAACAGGGTTGGCTACACCTTC. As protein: CASSNRVGYTF.

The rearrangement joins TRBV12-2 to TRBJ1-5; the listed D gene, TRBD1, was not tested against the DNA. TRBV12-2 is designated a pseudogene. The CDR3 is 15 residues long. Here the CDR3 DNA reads TGTGCAAGTCGCCCGGACAGGGGGCGCGTGCAGCCCCAGCATTTT. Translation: CASRPDRGRVQPQHF.

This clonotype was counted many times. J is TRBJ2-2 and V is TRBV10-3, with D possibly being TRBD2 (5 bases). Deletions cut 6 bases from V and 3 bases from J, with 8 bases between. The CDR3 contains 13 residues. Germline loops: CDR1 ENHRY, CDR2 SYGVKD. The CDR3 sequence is CAISRGDTGELFF. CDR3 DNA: TGTGCCATCAGCCGGGGAGACACCGGGGAGCTGTTTTTT.

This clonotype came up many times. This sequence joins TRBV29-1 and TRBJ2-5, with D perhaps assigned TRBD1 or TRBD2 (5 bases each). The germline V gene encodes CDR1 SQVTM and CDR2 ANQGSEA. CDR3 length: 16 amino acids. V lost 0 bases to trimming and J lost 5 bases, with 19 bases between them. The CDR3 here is CSVEDRGPSLRETQYF. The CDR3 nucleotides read TGCAGCGTTGAAGACCGGGGCCCCAGCCTCAGGGAGACCCAGTACTTC.

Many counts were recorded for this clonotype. The CDR3 spells CASSALGDGPLHF. The CDR3 DNA is TGTGCCAGCAGCGCATTGGGGGATGGTCCCCTCCACTTT. The chain has TRBV7-3 and TRBJ1-6; possible D gene TRBD1, 5 bases. The germline V gene has CDR1 SGHTA and CDR2 FQGTGA. V was shortened by 5 bases and J by 13 bases, with 15 bases between the two germline ends. This CDR3 spans 13 amino acids.

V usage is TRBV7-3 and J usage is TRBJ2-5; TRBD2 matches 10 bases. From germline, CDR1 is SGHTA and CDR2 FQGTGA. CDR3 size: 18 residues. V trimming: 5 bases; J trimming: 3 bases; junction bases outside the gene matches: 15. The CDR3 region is CASSRRAKIAGGEETQYF. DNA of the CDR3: TGTGCCAGCAGCCGGAGGGCTAAAATAGCGGGGGGAGAAGAGACCCAGTACTTC.

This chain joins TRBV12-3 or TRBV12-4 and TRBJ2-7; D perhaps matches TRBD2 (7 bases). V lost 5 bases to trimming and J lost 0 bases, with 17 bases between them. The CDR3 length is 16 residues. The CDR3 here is CASSGPGRGDSYEQYV. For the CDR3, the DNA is TGTGCCAGCAGTGGCCCGGGGAGGGGGGACTCCTACGAGCAGTACGTC.

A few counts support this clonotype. The CDR3 here is CSVPLGSEQFF. The CDR3 DNA is TGCAGCGTTCCCCTGGGCAGTGAGCAGTTCTTC. The V gene is TRBV29-1, the J gene TRBJ2-1; D unclear. Germline assignment: CDR1 SQVTM and CDR2 ANQGSEA. CDR3 length: 11 residues. V lost 5 bases, J lost 9 bases, and 11 bases lay in between.

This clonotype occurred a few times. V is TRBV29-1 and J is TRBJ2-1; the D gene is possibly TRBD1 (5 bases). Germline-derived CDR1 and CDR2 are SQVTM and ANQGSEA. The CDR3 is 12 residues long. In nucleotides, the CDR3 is TGCAACCTTGCTAGGGGCAACGATGAGCAGTTCTTC. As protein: CNLARGNDEQFF.

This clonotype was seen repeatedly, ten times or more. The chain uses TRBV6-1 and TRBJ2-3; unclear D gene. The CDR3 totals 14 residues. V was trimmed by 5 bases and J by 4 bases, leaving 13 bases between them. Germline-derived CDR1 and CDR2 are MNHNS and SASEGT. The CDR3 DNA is TGTGCCAGCAGTCAACCCCCCTTTGCAGATACGCAGTATTTT. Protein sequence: CASSQPPFADTQYF.